This T cell receptor beta chain was captured in a study of Graves' ophthalmopathy and Graves' hyperthyroidism. The study's findings and limits: Among thyroid clonotypes expanded above 0.001 frequency, most also appeared in blood. A roughly 81% specificity and about 90% sensitivity were achieved by a 13-signature model that separated ophthalmopathy from stable hyperthyroidism.

For repertoire sequencing, the TCR beta CDR3 regions were amplified from RNA transcripts. Second-round multiplex PCR came after first-round RT-PCR with HTBI primers. TCRdb ran MiXCR on the multiplex PCR reads and lists one entry per CDR3 protein. Of 200,000 to 250,000 distinct CDR3 sequences detected, about 47% appear once; the ten largest clones hold around half. The study enrolled ophthalmopathy donors with moderate-to-severe activity, CAS ≥3, NOSPECS ≥4 and duration under 3 months. PBMCs were isolated by Ficoll-Paque density gradient centrifugation, using about 9.2 ml of fresh peripheral blood as the starting material. Regarding this clonotype: Its antigen is still unknown.

The material sequenced was peripheral blood. The sequence derives from an adult man with Graves' ophthalmopathy.

Here the CDR3 DNA reads TGTGCCAGCAGCAAGGGGGTTAGGCAGCCCCAGCATTTT. This translates into CASSKGVRQPQHF. The chain joins TRBV6-1 to TRBJ1-5; D possibly corresponds to TRBD1 (6 bases). Deletions cut 6 bases from V and 7 bases from J, with 13 bases between. This CDR3 contains 13 residues. CDR1 is MNHNS, CDR2 SASEGT, per germline.